The present TCR beta chain was sequenced within a study of OX40 agonist ivuxolimab in advanced cancers. Study-level background: Patients received ivuxolimab, an intravenous treatment, every 2 weeks at 0.01 to 10 mg/kg.

Study-wide results and limits: CD8+ T cells (on average) carried more expanded clones than CD4+ T cells. Nonresponders, in some cases, also had low normalized T-cell clonal expansion.

Germline lookup yields CDR1 MNHNY and CDR2 SVGAGI (reference sequence). The V gene lost 0 bases and the J gene lost 2 bases, with 7 bases spanning the gap. There are 14 residues in the CDR3. As concerns this clone: Antigen specificity is unknown.

Libraries were prepared by immunoSEQ multiplex PCR; TCRdb keeps only in-frame clonotypes and omits some of them. The table includes tens of thousands of clones, approximately 86% detected once. The sequencing used CD4+ or CD8+ T cells sorted from blood, collected in a trial of the OX40 agonist ivuxolimab. This sequence originates from an adult with an advanced solid tumor such as melanoma, head and neck, liver or kidney cancer. The genes are TRBV6-6 and TRBJ1-1; a possible D gene is TRBD1 (6 bases). The CDR3 sequence is CASSYSTGNTEAFF. In DNA form, the CDR3 reads TGTGCCAGCAGTTACTCGACAGGTAACACTGAAGCTTTCTTT.